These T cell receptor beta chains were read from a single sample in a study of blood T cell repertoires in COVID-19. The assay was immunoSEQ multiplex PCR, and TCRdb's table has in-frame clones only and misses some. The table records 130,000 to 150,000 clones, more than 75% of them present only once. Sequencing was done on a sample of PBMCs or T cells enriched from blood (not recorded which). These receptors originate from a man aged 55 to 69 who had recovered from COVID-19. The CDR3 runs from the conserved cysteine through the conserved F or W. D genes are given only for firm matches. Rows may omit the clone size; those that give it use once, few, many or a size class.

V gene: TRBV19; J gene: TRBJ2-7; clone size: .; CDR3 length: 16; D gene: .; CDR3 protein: CASSPVTGSLIGEQYF; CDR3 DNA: TGTGCCAGTAGTCCGGTCACAGGGAGCCTCATCGGCGAGCAGTACTTC
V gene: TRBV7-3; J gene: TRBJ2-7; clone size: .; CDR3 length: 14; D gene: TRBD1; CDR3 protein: CASFRRTGGCEQYF; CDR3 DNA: TGTGCCAGCTTTCGGAGGACAGGGGGCTGCGAGCAGTACTTC
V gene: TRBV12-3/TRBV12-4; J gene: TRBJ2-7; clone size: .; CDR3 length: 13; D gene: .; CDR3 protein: CASTTGLSYEQYF; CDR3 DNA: TGTGCCAGCACTACAGGGCTCTCCTACGAGCAGTACTTC
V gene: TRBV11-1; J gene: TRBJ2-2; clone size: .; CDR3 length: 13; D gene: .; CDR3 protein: CASSRAYTGELFF; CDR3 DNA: TGTGCCAGCAGCCGAGCTTACACCGGGGAGCTGTTTTTT
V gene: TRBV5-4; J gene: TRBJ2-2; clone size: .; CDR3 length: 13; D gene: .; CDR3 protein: CASTDRNTGELFF; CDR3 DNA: TGTGCCAGCACCGACAGAAACACCGGGGAGCTGTTTTTT
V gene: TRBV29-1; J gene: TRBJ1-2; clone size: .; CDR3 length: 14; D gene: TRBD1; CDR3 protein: CSAETPGTGAGYTF; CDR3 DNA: TGCAGCGCTGAGACCCCCGGGACAGGGGCCGGCTACACCTTC
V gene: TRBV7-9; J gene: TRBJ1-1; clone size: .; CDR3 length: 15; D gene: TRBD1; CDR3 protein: CASTGTGVVNTEAFF; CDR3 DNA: TGTGCCAGCACAGGGACAGGGGTGGTGAACACTGAAGCTTTCTTT
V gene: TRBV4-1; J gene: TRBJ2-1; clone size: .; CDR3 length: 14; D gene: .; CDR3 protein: CASSQEWPNNEQFF; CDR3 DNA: TGCGCCAGCAGCCAAGAGTGGCCAAATAATGAGCAGTTCTTC
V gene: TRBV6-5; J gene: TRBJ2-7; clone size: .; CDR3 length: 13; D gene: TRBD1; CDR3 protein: CASRETGLDEQYF; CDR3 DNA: TGTGCCAGCAGGGAGACAGGGCTCGACGAGCAGTACTTC
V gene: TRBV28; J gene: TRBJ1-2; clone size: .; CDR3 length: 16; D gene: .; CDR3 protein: CASSQVGRMKNYGYTF; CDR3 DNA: TGTGCCAGCAGTCAGGTTGGGAGGATGAAAAACTATGGCTACACCTTC
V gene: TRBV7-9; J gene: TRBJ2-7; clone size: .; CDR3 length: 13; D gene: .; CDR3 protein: CASSPPPVYEQYF; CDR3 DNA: TGTGCCAGCAGCCCCCCCCCGGTCTACGAGCAGTACTTC
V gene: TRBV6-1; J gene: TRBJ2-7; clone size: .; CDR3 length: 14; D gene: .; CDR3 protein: CASSEGLEFGEQYF; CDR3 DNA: TGTGCCAGCAGTGAAGGACTAGAATTCGGTGAGCAGTACTTC
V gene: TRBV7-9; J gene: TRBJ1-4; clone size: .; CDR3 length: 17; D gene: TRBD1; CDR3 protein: CASSLEIRQGANEKLFF; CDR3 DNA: TGTGCCAGCAGCTTAGAGATCAGACAGGGGGCGAATGAAAAACTGTTTTTT
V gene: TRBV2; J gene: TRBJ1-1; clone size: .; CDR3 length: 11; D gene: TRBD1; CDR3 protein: CASRGDREAFF; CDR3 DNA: TGTGCCAGCAGAGGGGACAGGGAAGCTTTCTTT
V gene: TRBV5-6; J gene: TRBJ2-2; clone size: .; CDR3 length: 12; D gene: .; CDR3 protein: CASSLDIGELFF; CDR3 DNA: TGTGCCAGCAGCTTGGATATCGGGGAGCTGTTTTTT
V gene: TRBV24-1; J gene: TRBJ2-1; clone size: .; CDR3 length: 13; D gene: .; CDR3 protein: CATSERDYNEQFF; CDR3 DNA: TGTGCCACCAGTGAGCGGGACTACAATGAGCAGTTCTTC
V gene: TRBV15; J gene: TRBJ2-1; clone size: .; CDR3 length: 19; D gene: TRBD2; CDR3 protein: CATSRGGAGAFSLYNEQFF; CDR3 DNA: TGTGCCACCAGCAGAGGGGGAGCGGGGGCGTTCTCCCTCTACAATGAGCAGTTCTTC
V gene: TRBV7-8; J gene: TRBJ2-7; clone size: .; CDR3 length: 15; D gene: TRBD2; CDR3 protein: CASGPDGGGFYEQYF; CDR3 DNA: TGTGCCAGCGGCCCGGACGGGGGAGGGTTCTACGAGCAGTACTTC
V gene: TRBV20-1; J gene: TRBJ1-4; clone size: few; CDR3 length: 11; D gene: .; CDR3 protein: CSANTGEKLFF; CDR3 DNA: TGCAGTGCCAATACAGGTGAAAAACTGTTTTTT
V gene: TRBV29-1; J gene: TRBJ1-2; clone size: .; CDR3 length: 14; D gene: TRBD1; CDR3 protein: CSVEAGTGSVGYTF; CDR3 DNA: TGCAGCGTTGAAGCCGGGACAGGGTCTGTTGGCTACACCTTC
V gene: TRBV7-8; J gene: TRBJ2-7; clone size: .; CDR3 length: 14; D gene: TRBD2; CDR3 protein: CASSLRGGPYEQYF; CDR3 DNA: TGTGCCAGCAGCTTACGGGGGGGCCCCTACGAGCAGTACTTC
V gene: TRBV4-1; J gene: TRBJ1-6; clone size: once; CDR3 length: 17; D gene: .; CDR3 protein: CASSPKTGASYNSPLHF; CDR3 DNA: TGCGCCAGCAGCCCAAAAACAGGAGCTAGCTATAATTCACCCCTCCACTTT
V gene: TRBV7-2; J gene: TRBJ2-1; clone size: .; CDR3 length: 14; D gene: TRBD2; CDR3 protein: CASSSTFLAGGQFF; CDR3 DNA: TGTGCCAGCAGCTCGACCTTTCTAGCGGGAGGGCAGTTCTTC
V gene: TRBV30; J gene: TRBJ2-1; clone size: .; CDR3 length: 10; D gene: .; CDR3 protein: CAWSVREQFF; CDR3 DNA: TGTGCCTGGAGTGTACGGGAGCAGTTCTTC
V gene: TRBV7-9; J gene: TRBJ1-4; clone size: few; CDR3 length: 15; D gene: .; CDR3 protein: CASSWVGRDYEKLFF; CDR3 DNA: TGTGCCAGCAGCTGGGTAGGCAGGGATTATGAAAAACTGTTTTTT
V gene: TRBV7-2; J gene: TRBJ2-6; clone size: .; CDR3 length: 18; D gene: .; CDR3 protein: CASSLAQGGSSGANVLTF; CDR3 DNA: TGTGCCAGCAGCTTAGCGCAGGGTGGGTCCTCTGGGGCCAACGTCCTGACTTTC
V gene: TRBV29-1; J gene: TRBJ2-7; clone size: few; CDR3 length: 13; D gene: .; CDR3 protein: CSVVSQYAYEQYF; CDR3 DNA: TGCAGCGTTGTTTCGCAGTATGCTTACGAGCAGTACTTC
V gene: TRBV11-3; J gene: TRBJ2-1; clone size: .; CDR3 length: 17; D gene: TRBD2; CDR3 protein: CASSSRGAGVGWDEQFF; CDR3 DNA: TGTGCCAGCAGCTCCCGGGGAGCGGGGGTCGGGTGGGATGAGCAGTTCTTC
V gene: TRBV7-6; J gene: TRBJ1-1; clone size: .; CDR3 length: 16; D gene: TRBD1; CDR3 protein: CASSSTGTGSNTEAFF; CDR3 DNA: TGTGCCAGCAGCTCAACAGGGACAGGGTCGAACACTGAAGCTTTCTTT
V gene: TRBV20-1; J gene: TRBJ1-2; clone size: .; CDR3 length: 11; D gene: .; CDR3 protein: CSASRVSGYTF; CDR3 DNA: TGCAGTGCTAGCCGGGTCTCTGGCTACACCTTC
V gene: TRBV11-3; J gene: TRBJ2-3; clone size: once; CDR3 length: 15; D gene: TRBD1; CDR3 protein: CASSSGQGVPDTQYF; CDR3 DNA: TGTGCCAGCAGCTCGGGACAGGGGGTCCCGGATACGCAGTATTTT
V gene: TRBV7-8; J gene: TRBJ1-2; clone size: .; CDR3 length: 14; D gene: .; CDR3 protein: CASSRTDSNYGYTF; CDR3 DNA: TGTGCCAGCAGCCGGACTGACAGCAACTATGGCTACACCTTC
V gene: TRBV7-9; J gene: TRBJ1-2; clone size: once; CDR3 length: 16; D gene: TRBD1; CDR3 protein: CASSPPGQLDRYGYTF; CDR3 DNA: TGTGCCAGCAGCCCCCCGGGACAGCTTGATCGTTATGGCTACACCTTC
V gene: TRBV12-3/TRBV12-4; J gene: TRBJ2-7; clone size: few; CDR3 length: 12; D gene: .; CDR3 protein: CASRKQSYEQYF; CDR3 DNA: TGTGCCAGTCGGAAACAGAGCTACGAGCAGTACTTC
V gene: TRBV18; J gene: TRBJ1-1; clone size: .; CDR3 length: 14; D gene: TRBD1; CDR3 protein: CASGRQGKNTEAFF; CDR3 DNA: TGTGCCAGCGGCCGACAGGGTAAAAACACTGAAGCTTTCTTT
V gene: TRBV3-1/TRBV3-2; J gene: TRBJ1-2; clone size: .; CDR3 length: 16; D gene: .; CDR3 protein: CASSPIIGTGGDGYTF; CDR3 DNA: TGTGCCAGCAGCCCCATCATAGGGACTGGAGGAGATGGCTACACCTTC
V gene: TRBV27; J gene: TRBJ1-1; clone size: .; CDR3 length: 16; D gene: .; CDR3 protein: CASSLSIGRIFTEAFF; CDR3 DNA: TGTGCCAGCAGTTTATCGATTGGCAGGATCTTCACTGAAGCTTTCTTT
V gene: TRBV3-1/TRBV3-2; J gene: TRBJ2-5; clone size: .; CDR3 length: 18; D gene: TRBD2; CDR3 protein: CASSQDSRTSGRLETQYF; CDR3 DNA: TGTGCCAGCAGCCAAGATTCCCGGACTAGCGGGAGGCTGGAGACCCAGTACTTC
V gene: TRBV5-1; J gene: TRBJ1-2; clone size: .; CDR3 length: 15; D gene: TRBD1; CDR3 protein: CASSLGTGGGYGYTF; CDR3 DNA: TGCGCCAGCAGCTTGGGGACAGGGGGCGGTTATGGCTACACCTTC
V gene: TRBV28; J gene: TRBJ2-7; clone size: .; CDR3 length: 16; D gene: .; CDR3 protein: CASSPPVGAVSYEQYF; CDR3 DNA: TGTGCCAGCAGTCCCCCGGTGGGAGCCGTCTCCTACGAGCAGTACTTC
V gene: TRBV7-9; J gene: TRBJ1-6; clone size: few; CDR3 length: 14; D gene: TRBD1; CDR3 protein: CASSGDRGNSPLHF; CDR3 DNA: TGTGCCAGCAGCGGGGACAGGGGGAATTCACCCCTCCACTTT
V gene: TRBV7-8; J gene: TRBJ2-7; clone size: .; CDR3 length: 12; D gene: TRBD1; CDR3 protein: CASSSTGVEQYF; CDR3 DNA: TGTGCCAGCAGCTCGACAGGGGTCGAGCAGTACTTC
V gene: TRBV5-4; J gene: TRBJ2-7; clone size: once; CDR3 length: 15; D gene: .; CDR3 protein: CASSFTGTRSYEQYF; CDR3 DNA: TGTGCCAGCAGCTTCACCGGGACTCGGTCCTACGAGCAGTACTTC
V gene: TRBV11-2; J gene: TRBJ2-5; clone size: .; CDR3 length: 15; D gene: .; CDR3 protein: CASSLTGEYQETQYF; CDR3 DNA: TGTGCCAGCAGCTTAACAGGAGAGTACCAAGAGACCCAGTACTTC
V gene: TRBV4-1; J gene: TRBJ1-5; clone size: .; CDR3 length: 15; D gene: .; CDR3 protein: CASSLRRVSNQPQHF; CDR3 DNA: TGCGCCAGCAGCCTACGCAGGGTTAGCAATCAGCCCCAGCATTTT
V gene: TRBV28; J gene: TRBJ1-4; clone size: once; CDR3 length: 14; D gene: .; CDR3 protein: CAANSKGRSEKLFF; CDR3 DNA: TGTGCCGCGAACTCGAAGGGGAGGTCTGAAAAACTGTTTTTT
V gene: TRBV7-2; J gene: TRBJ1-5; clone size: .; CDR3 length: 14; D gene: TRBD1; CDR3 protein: CASRDRAWNQPQHF; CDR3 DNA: TGTGCCAGCCGGGACAGGGCTTGGAATCAGCCCCAGCATTTT
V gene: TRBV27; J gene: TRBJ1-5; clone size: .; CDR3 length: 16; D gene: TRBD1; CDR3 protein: CASSSAGTGGGQPQHF; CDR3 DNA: TGTGCCAGCAGTTCCGCCGGTACAGGGGGCGGGCAGCCCCAGCATTTT
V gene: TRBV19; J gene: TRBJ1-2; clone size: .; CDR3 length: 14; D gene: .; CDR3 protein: CASTTPGLLGGYTF; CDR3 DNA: TGTGCCAGTACCACCCCGGGACTTCTAGGGGGCTACACCTTC
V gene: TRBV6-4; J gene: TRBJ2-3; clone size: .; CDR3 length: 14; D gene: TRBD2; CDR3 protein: CASSRAGGEDTQYF; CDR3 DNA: TGTGCCAGCAGTCGAGCGGGGGGGGAGGATACGCAGTATTTT
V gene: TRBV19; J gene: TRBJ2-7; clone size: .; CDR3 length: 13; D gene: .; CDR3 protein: CASSTSVTYEQYF; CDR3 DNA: TGTGCCAGTAGTACTAGCGTTACCTACGAGCAGTACTTC
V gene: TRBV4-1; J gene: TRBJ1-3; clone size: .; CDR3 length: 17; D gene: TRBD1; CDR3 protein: CASSQERPGTGLNTIYF; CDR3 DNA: TGCGCCAGCAGCCAAGAAAGGCCCGGGACAGGGCTAAACACCATATATTTT
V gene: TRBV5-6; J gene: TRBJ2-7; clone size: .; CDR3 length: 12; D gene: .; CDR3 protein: CASSFRGYEQYF; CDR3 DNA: TGTGCCAGCAGCTTCAGGGGTTACGAGCAGTACTTC
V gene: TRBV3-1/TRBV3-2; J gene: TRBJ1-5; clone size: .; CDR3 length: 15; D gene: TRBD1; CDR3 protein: CASSQTGLGNQPQHF; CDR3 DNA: TGTGCCAGCAGCCAGACAGGGTTAGGCAATCAGCCCCAGCATTTT
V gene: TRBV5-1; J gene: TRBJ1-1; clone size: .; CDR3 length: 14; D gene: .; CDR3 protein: CASSLQGMNTEAFF; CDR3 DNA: TGCGCCAGCAGCTTGCAGGGGATGAACACTGAAGCTTTCTTT
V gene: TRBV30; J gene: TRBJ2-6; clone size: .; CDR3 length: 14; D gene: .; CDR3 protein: CAWSGLAGANVLTF; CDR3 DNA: TGTGCCTGGAGTGGGCTGGCAGGGGCCAACGTCCTGACTTTC
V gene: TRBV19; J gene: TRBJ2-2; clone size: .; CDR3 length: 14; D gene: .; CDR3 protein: CASREQGYAGELFF; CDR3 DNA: TGTGCCAGTAGAGAGCAGGGGTACGCCGGGGAGCTGTTTTTT